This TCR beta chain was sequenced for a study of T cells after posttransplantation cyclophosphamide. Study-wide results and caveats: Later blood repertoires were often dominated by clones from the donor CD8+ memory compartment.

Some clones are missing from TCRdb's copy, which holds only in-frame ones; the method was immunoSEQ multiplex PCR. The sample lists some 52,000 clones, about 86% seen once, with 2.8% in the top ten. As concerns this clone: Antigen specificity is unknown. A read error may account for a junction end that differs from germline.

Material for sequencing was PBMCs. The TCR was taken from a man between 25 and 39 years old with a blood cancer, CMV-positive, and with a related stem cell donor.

The CDR3: CASSLRRNSHEQYF. Written as DNA, the CDR3 is TGCGCCAGCAGCTTGAGGCGGAACTCCCACGAGCAGTACTTC. The chain has TRBV5-1 and TRBJ2-7; D uncertain. Per germline, CDR1 SGHRS and CDR2 YFSETQ. The CDR3 spans 14 residues. The variable domain in full, with the rest retrieved from reference TRBV5-1 and TRBJ2-7, is KAGVTQTPRYLIKTRGQQVTLSCSPISGHRSVSWYQQTPGQGLQFLFEYFSETQRNKGNFPGRFSGRQFSNSRSEMNVSTLELGDSALYLCASSLRRNSHEQYFGPGTRLTVT.